Listed here are 31 T cell receptor beta chains from one sample, sequenced in a study of PD-1 blockade in classical Hodgkin lymphoma. Time point given: cycle 4 day 1 (C4D1), after about 6 weeks of nivolumab. Every single patient, without exception, relapsed after autologous stem cell transplantation, and brentuximab vedotin exposure varied. The data were produced by immunoSEQ multiplex PCR, yet TCRdb's version contains in-frame clones alone and is incomplete. This table has some 90,000 clones, over 75% appearing once. Sequenced here: peripheral blood mononuclear cells (PBMCs), sampled before the fourth cycle of nivolumab. These TCRs come from a human donor with classical Hodgkin lymphoma.

J is TRBJ2-4 and V is TRBV5-4; possibly TRBD1 for D (6 bases). Trimming pared 0 bases from V and 8 bases from J, leaving 12 bases between. CDR1 and CDR2 from the germline V gene are SGHNT and YYREEE (reference sequence). The CDR3 runs to 14 residues. DNA for the CDR3: TGTGCCAGCAGCTTGGGGCAGGGGATGGACATTCAGTACTTC. It encodes CASSLGQGMDIQYF.

This clone has only a few counts. V and J are TRBV18 and TRBJ2-7, with D perhaps matching TRBD1 (5 bases). CDR1 is KGHSH and CDR2 is LQKENI in the germline V gene. The CDR3 runs to 12 residues. Between the trimmed V and J ends, which lost 5 bases and 3 bases, there was a span of 8 bases. The CDR3 protein is CASSGQGYEQYF. The CDR3 DNA reads TGTGCCAGCTCAGGGCAGGGCTACGAGCAGTACTTC.

This clone has just a few counts. This rearrangement joins TRBV15 to TRBJ2-1; D is possibly TRBD1 (5 bases). The germline V gene has CDR1 LNHNV and CDR2 YYDKDF (reference sequence). Trimming took 2 bases from V and 3 from J, leaving 17 bases between them. The CDR3 has 17 amino acids. The CDR3 bases are TGTGCCACCAGCAGACTATTGACAGTGCTGGACTACAATGAGCAGTTCTTC. Protein sequence: CATSRLLTVLDYNEQFF.

This clone appeared a single time. The V call is TRBV11-2, the J call TRBJ1-3, with TRBD1 matching 8 bases. Per the germline V gene, CDR1 is SGHAT and CDR2 is FQNNGV. This CDR3 spans 13 amino acids. In DNA, the CDR3 is TGTGCTGACAGGGGAAAAGGCGGAAACACCATATATTTT. Translating gives CADRGKGGNTIYF.

The rearrangement joins TRBV27 to TRBJ2-7; possibly TRBD1 for D (5 bases). The germline V gene has CDR1 MNHEY and CDR2 SMNVEV (reference sequence). The CDR3 has 13 residues. Trimming removed 3 bases from V and 4 bases from J, with 10 bases in between. Here the CDR3 DNA reads TGTGCCAGCAGTTTTTCCGACAGATACGAGCAGTACTTC. Translated: CASSFSDRYEQYF.

The V call is TRBV5-8, the J call TRBJ2-3; tentative D call: TRBD2 (5 bases). V gave up 0 bases and J gave up 3 bases, with 14 bases separating them. This CDR3 region has 16 residues. CDR1 is SGHTS and CDR2 is YDEGEE in the germline V gene. CDR3 loop: CASSLATGIATDTQYF. In DNA form, the CDR3 reads TGTGCCAGCAGCTTGGCAACCGGGATCGCAACAGATACGCAGTATTTT.

The gene calls are TRBV29-1 and TRBJ1-1; D may be TRBD1 (6 bases). Trimming stripped 4 bases from V and 1 base from J, with 10 bases between. Germline lookup yields CDR1 SQVTM and CDR2 ANQGSEA. CDR3 length: 13 amino acids. Written as DNA, the CDR3 is TGCAGCGTTGTAGGCAGGGGGAACACTGAAGCTTTCTTT. As protein: CSVVGRGNTEAFF.

In this sample, this clone turned up many times. The chain employs TRBV7-6 and TRBJ2-7, with D uncertain. The length of the CDR3 is 12 residues. Germline CDR1 SGHVS, CDR2 FNYEAQ. The germline V and J ends were trimmed by 2 bases and 5 bases, with 7 bases remaining between them. The CDR3 region is CASSLRWDEQYF. CDR3 sequence (DNA): TGTGCCAGCAGCTTAAGGTGGGACGAGCAGTACTTC.

The chain recombines TRBV7-2 with TRBJ2-3; 8 bases map to TRBD2. V lost 5 bases to trimming and J lost 8 bases; unmatched junction nucleotides: 12. The CDR3 is 15 amino acids. The germline gives CDR1 SGHTA, CDR2 FQGNSA. For the CDR3, the DNA is TGTGCCAGCAGCCCGGGGGGGACTGCGGGTTCTACGCAGTATTTT. Its translation: CASSPGGTAGSTQYF.

The genes are TRBV6-6 and TRBJ2-1, with 11 positions matching TRBD2. Trimming removed 8 bases from V and 5 bases from J; junction bases left unmatched: 11. Germline loops: CDR1 MNHNY, CDR2 SVGAGI (reference sequence). The CDR3 is 16 amino acids. The CDR3 DNA is TGTGCCAGCGGGGATAGCGGGGGGGCGAAAAACAATGAGCAGTTCTTC. It codes for CASGDSGGAKNNEQFF.

V and J are TRBV28 and TRBJ2-1, with 12 bases identical to TRBD2. The ends lost 6 bases at V and 5 bases at J; junction bases unmatched: 5. Germline CDR1 MDHEN, CDR2 SYDVKM. The CDR3 length is 15 residues. CDR3 sequence: CASRPGLAGNNEQFF. The CDR3, as DNA: TGTGCCAGCAGACCTGGACTAGCGGGGAACAATGAGCAGTTCTTC.

The V call is TRBV27, the J call TRBJ1-2; D possibly corresponds to TRBD1 (6 bases). The germline CDR1 and CDR2 sequences are MNHEY and SMNVEV (reference sequence). The germline V and J ends were trimmed by 0 bases and 2 bases, with 10 bases remaining between them. The CDR3 length is 15 residues. As DNA, the CDR3 is TGTGCCAGCAGTTTATCCCGAACAGGGAACTATGGCTACACCTTC. It yields the protein CASSLSRTGNYGYTF.

The chain uses TRBV18 and TRBJ2-3; TRBD2 matches 9 bases. The CDR3 covers 15 residues. J was trimmed by 2 bases and V by 6 bases; bases with no gene match: 6. Germline CDR1 is KGHSH and CDR2 is LQKENI. CDR3 protein: CASSPASGDTDTQYF. DNA of the CDR3: TGTGCCAGCTCCCCCGCTAGCGGGGACACAGATACGCAGTATTTT.

This chain connects TRBV5-6 to TRBJ2-7, with 9 bases matching TRBD2. The CDR3 extends over 15 amino acids. Germline V CDR1 and CDR2: SGHDT, YYEEEE. V was clipped by 0 bases and J by 5 bases; unmatched bases: 6. Here the CDR3 DNA reads TGTGCCAGCAGCTTGGGGCCGGCTAGCGGGAACGAGCAGTACTTC. Translated: CASSLGPASGNEQYF.

The chain links TRBV4-3 to TRBJ2-7; either TRBD1 or TRBD2 may supply D (6 bases each). From germline, CDR1 is LGHNA and CDR2 YSLEER. V was pared by 4 bases and J by 4 bases, with 17 bases between. The CDR3 is made up of 15 amino acids. The CDR3 here is CASSPFKGEAYEQYF. CDR3 DNA sequence: TGCGCCAGCAGCCCCTTTAAGGGGGAGGCTTACGAGCAGTACTTC.

In this sample, this clone turned up once. The rearrangement joins TRBV5-1 to TRBJ1-1; unclear D gene. Germline CDR1 and CDR2: SGHRS and YFSETQ. The CDR3 sequence is 14 residues long. Deletions cut 6 bases from V and 0 bases from J, with 12 bases between. As DNA, the CDR3 is TGCGCCAGCAACACCTCCCCTATGAACACTGAAGCTTTCTTT. It is translated as CASNTSPMNTEAFF. The full variable domain, in which reference TRBV5-1 and TRBJ1-1 provide the parts outside the CDR3, is KAGVTQTPRYLIKTRGQQVTLSCSPISGHRSVSWYQQTPGQGLQFLFEYFSETQRNKGNFPGRFSGRQFSNSRSEMNVSTLELGDSALYLCASNTSPMNTEAFFGQGTRLTVV.

The genes are TRBV6-6 and TRBJ1-2; a possible D gene is TRBD1 (5 bases). The CDR3 has 12 residues. Trimming removed 7 bases at V and 8 bases at J, with 14 bases between. Germline assignment: CDR1 MNHNY and CDR2 SVGAGI (reference sequence). The CDR3 loop reads CASTRDRWGYTF. The CDR3 region has the DNA TGTGCCAGCACTAGGGACCGTTGGGGCTACACCTTC.

V is TRBV5-1 and J is TRBJ1-1; D remains unclear. Germline assignment: CDR1 SGHRS and CDR2 YFSETQ. Trimming pared 0 bases from V and 1 base from J, leaving 10 bases between. The CDR3 is 15 amino acids. The CDR3 DNA is TGCGCCAGCAGCTTGGTGGCAGACCGGAACACTGAAGCTTTCTTT. Translated: CASSLVADRNTEAFF.

The rearrangement links TRBV10-1 to TRBJ1-4, with 8 nucleotides matching TRBD1. Germline CDR1 is WNHNN and CDR2 is SYGVQD (reference sequence). CDR3 size: 15 residues. V gave up 6 bases and J gave up 9 bases; unmatched junction bases: 12. The CDR3 DNA reads as TGCGCCAGCAGCCCGGGGACAGGCCCCCATCAAAAACTGTTTTTT. Translating it yields CASSPGTGPHQKLFF.

The chain combines TRBV5-1 with TRBJ2-5, with 7 positions matching TRBD1. The CDR3 is made up of 14 amino acids. Germline assignment: CDR1 SGHRS and CDR2 YFSETQ. V dropped 0 bases and J dropped 2; count of bases not matched to a gene: 1. CDR3 nucleotides: TGCGCCAGCAGCTTGGGGACAGGTCAAGAGACCCAGTACTTC. It yields the protein CASSLGTGQETQYF.

The J gene is TRBJ2-5, the V gene TRBV6-5; 13 nucleotides agree with TRBD2. The J segment lost 4 bases and the V segment lost 7 bases, leaving 3 bases of the junction unmatched. From germline, CDR1 is MNHEY and CDR2 SVGAGI. The CDR3 loop spans 14 amino acids. The CDR3 spells CASIRLAGGETQYF. CDR3 DNA sequence: TGTGCCAGCATCCGACTAGCGGGAGGAGAGACCCAGTACTTC.

The gene calls are TRBV5-8 and TRBJ1-5; no reliable D call. The germline V gene encodes CDR1 SGHTS and CDR2 YDEGEE. V lost 0 bases to trimming and J lost 2 bases, with 12 bases between them. This CDR3 is 16 amino acids long. This CDR3 is CASSLGETSGNQPQHF. CDR3 DNA: TGTGCCAGCAGCTTGGGGGAAACGTCGGGCAATCAGCCCCAGCATTTT.

The V call is TRBV28, the J call TRBJ1-2, with 8 bases matching TRBD1. Germline CDR1 and CDR2: MDHEN and SYDVKM. This CDR3 contains 16 residues. Germline trimming cut 6 bases from V and 6 bases from J; bases unmatched to any gene: 15. In DNA, the CDR3 is TGTGCCAGCAGGGGGACAGGCCTCCCCACAAGACATGGCTACACCTTC. Protein product: CASRGTGLPTRHGYTF.

The chain combines TRBV6-1 with TRBJ2-7; 7 bases match TRBD2. Looked up from germline, CDR1 is MNHNS and CDR2 is SASEGT. This CDR3 region has 14 residues. V was clipped by 6 bases and J by 3 bases; unmatched bases: 8. CDR3 loop: CASRGGGSGYEQYF. DNA for the CDR3: TGTGCCAGCAGGGGTGGCGGGAGCGGCTACGAGCAGTACTTC.

This clone was seen just once. The V gene is TRBV23-1, the J gene TRBJ2-5, with 9 bases that match TRBD2. TRBV23-1 is filed as an ORF, its function uncertain. The CDR3 spans 21 residues. Germline trimming cut 8 bases from V and 5 bases from J; bases unmatched to any gene: 30. CDR3 coding DNA: TGCGCCAGCCCCCCAAGGTTAGTAAGGGGGCTAGCGGGGAATCGAGGGGAGACCCAGTACTTC. Translated, it gives CASPPRLVRGLAGNRGETQYF.

The V gene is TRBV7-2, the J gene TRBJ1-1; D unresolved. Germline CDR1 SGHTA, CDR2 FQGNSA. The CDR3 is 13 amino acids. The V end lost 3 bases, the J end lost 5 bases, and 10 bases lay between the germline ends. This CDR3 is CASSLSPGTEAFF. For the CDR3, the DNA is TGTGCCAGCAGCTTGAGTCCGGGGACTGAAGCTTTCTTT.

This sequence joins TRBV10-3 and TRBJ2-7; unclear D gene. V lost 0 bases and J 7 bases, leaving 4 bases between the germline ends. The CDR3 is made up of 11 amino acids. The germline V gene has CDR1 ENHRY and CDR2 SYGVKD. The CDR3 here is CAISESEEQYF. DNA for the CDR3: TGTGCCATCAGTGAGTCTGAGGAGCAGTACTTC.

This chain joins TRBV5-4 and TRBJ2-7; 12 nucleotides align to TRBD2. The CDR3 contains 15 residues. In germline, CDR1 is SGHNT, CDR2 YYREEE (reference sequence). Trimming removed 4 bases from V and 2 bases from J; junction bases left unmatched: 4. CDR3 sequence reads: CASSPGLAGTYEQYF. The CDR3 nucleotides read TGTGCCAGCAGCCCGGGACTAGCGGGTACCTACGAGCAGTACTTC.

The chain links TRBV19 to TRBJ1-2; no definite D call. The V end lost 5 bases, the J end lost 0 bases, and 13 bases lay between the germline ends. This CDR3 is 15 amino acids long. Germline V gives CDR1 LNHDA, CDR2 SQIVND (reference sequence). The DNA for the CDR3 is TGTGCCAGTAGTCCTGACCGGGAGGCTAACTATGGCTACACCTTC. This codes for CASSPDREANYGYTF. The complete variable domain, with remaining parts taken from reference TRBV19 and TRBJ1-2, reads DGGITQSPKYLFRKEGQNVTLSCEQNLNHDAMYWYRQDPGQGLRLIYYSQIVNDFQKGDIAEGYSVSREKKESFPLTVTSAQKNPTAFYLCASSPDREANYGYTFGSGTRLTVV.

The chain links TRBV2 to TRBJ2-3; perhaps TRBD2 as D (5 bases). In germline, CDR1 is SNHLY, CDR2 FYNNEI. V lost 8 bases, J lost 3 bases, and 15 bases lay in between. This CDR3 is built from 14 residues. The CDR3: CASRASTATDTQYF. DNA for the CDR3: TGTGCCAGCCGGGCTAGCACCGCTACAGATACGCAGTATTTT.

This chain links TRBV19 with TRBJ1-6; TRBD1 matches 7 bases. CDR1 and CDR2 (germline): LNHDA, SQIVND (reference sequence). Germline trimming cut 3 bases from V and 2 bases from J; bases unmatched to any gene: 4. This CDR3 has 16 amino acids. The CDR3 coding sequence is TGTGCCAGTAGTATTAGCGGGACAGCCTATAATTCACCCCTCCACTTT. Encoded protein: CASSISGTAYNSPLHF.